Below, 13 T cell receptor beta chains from the same sample are listed, as sequenced in a study of blood T cell repertoires in COVID-19. Only in-frame clones appear in the TCRdb table, and some are missing; sequencing was by immunoSEQ multiplex PCR. Of 95,000 to 120,000 clones in the sample, about 80% were seen once. The specimen was peripheral blood. These receptors were obtained from a woman in her 70s with acute or convalescent COVID-19.

This clone has just one count. This CDR3 reads CAISGGPGQLNYGYTF. The CDR3 coding sequence is TGTGCCATCAGTGGGGGTCCGGGACAGCTAAACTATGGCTACACCTTC. The chain carries TRBV10-3 and TRBJ1-2, with 7 nucleotides matching TRBD1. Germline CDR1 and CDR2: ENHRY and SYGVKD. The junction had 10 bases not matched to a gene; V was cut back by 4 bases and J by 2 bases. The CDR3 length is 16 residues.

The rearrangement joins TRBV20-1 to TRBJ1-1, with D unresolved. V was shortened by 0 bases and J by 13 bases, with 9 bases between the two germline ends. Germline CDR1 DFQATT, CDR2 SNEGSKA (reference sequence). There are 10 residues in the CDR3. The CDR3 loop is CSARDARSFF. CDR3 coding DNA: TGCAGTGCTAGAGATGCCCGCAGTTTCTTT.

The chain carries TRBV5-1 and TRBJ2-7; TRBD1 matches 8 bases. The CDR3 has 14 residues. The germline V gene encodes CDR1 SGHRS and CDR2 YFSETQ. J was trimmed by 5 bases and V by 1 base; bases with no gene match: 5. The CDR3 DNA is TGCGCCAGCAGCTTGCTCGGACAGGGCCACGAGCAGTACTTC. Protein: CASSLLGQGHEQYF.

A remark on this clone: The same CDR3 can be traced to other DNA sequences in this sample. The chain has TRBV3-1 (or the pseudogene TRBV3-2) and TRBJ2-2; 9 bases match TRBD1. The junction had 3 bases not matched to a gene; V was cut back by 1 base and J by 6 bases. Germline assignment: CDR1 LGHDT and CDR2 YNNKEL (reference sequence). This CDR3 spans 15 amino acids. The CDR3: CASSQAGQGAGELFF. The CDR3 bases are TGTGCCAGCAGCCAAGCGGGACAGGGCGCCGGGGAGCTGTTTTTT.

This rearrangement joins TRBV7-2 to TRBJ1-1; no clear D gene. The CDR3 has 15 residues. The V end lost 1 base, the J end lost 2 bases, and 11 bases lay between the germline ends. Germline CDR1 is SGHTA and CDR2 is FQGNSA. The CDR3 DNA reads as TGTGCCAGCAGCTTAGGTGGGTCAGGAAACACTGAAGCTTTCTTT. This translates into CASSLGGSGNTEAFF.

The chain couples TRBV5-1 to TRBJ2-5; 7 positions agree with TRBD1. In germline, CDR1 is SGHRS, CDR2 YFSETQ. Losses at the gene ends were 3 bases for V and 5 bases for J; bases not matched to a gene: 10. The CDR3 consists of 15 residues. Here the CDR3 DNA reads TGCGCCAGCAGCTCTTCGACAGGGACCAGGGAGACCCAGTACTTC. Amino acids: CASSSSTGTRETQYF.

The gene calls are TRBV6-2 or TRBV6-3 and TRBJ1-6, with 7 bases identical to TRBD1. CDR1 is MNHEY and CDR2 is SVGEGT in the germline V gene. The V gene end was trimmed by 5 bases and the J gene end by 9 bases; junction bases not matched to a gene: 7. The CDR3 consists of 14 residues. The CDR3: CASSMTGYGSPLHF. DNA for the CDR3: TGTGCCAGCAGTATGACAGGGTACGGTTCACCCCTCCACTTT.

The V call is TRBV5-6, the J call TRBJ2-5, with a weak D call TRBD1 (6 bases). Trimming took off 5 bases at V and 1 base at J, with 9 bases between the two ends. The CDR3 is 13 residues long. Germline V CDR1 and CDR2: SGHDT, YYEEEE. CDR3 bases: TGTGCCAGCAGTACGGACAGCCAAGAGACCCAGTACTTC. Protein product: CASSTDSQETQYF.

The CDR3 protein is CASSHRDRGSYNEQFF. The CDR3 coding sequence is TGTGCCAGCAGCCACAGGGACAGGGGGTCCTACAATGAGCAGTTCTTC. The chain joins TRBV14 to TRBJ2-1; 11 bases line up with TRBD1. This CDR3 is 16 amino acids long. V dropped 3 bases and J dropped 1; count of bases not matched to a gene: 2. Germline V gene data show CDR1 as SGHDN and CDR2 as FVKESK. The variable domain in full, with the rest retrieved from reference TRBV14 and TRBJ2-1, is EAGVTQFPSHSVIEKGQTVTLRCDPISGHDNLYWYRRVMGKEIKFLLHFVKESKQDESGMPNNRFLAERTGGTYSTLKVQPAELEDSGVYFCASSHRDRGSYNEQFFGPGTRLTVL.

The CDR3 DNA follows: TGTGCCAGCAGCTTAGGGAAGCGAGCGCAGTTCTTC. Amino acid sequence: CASSLGKRAQFF. The chain carries TRBV7-9 and TRBJ2-1; no definite D call. V dropped 1 base and J dropped 12 bases, with 10 bases sitting between them. Germline V lookup: CDR1 SEHNR, CDR2 FQNEAQ (reference sequence). The CDR3 loop spans 12 amino acids.

This CDR3 reads CASSPDSQETQYF. The CDR3 DNA sequence: TGTGCCAGCTCACCAGACAGCCAAGAGACCCAGTACTTC. The chain combines TRBV18 with TRBJ2-5, with a weak D call TRBD1 (5 bases). CDR3 length: 13 amino acids. The germline V gene has CDR1 KGHSH and CDR2 LQKENI. Trimming left V 2 bases short and J 1 base short, with 5 bases between. The whole variable domain, remainder taken from reference TRBV18 and TRBJ2-5, is NAGVMQNPRHLVRRRGQEARLRCSPMKGHSHVYWYRQLPEEGLKFMVYLQKENIIDESGMPKERFSAEFPKEGPSILRIQQVVRGDSAAYFCASSPDSQETQYFGPGTRLLVL.

The chain recombines TRBV27 with TRBJ2-1, with 7 nucleotides matching TRBD2. The trim removed 5 bases at V and 2 bases at J, leaving 6 bases unmatched. In germline, CDR1 is MNHEY, CDR2 SMNVEV (reference sequence). The length of the CDR3 is 15 residues. The CDR3 region is CASSNAGDPYNEQFF. CDR3 in DNA: TGTGCCAGCAGTAACGCGGGAGACCCCTACAATGAGCAGTTCTTC.

The chain is built from TRBV2 and TRBJ2-2, with D possibly matching TRBD1 (5 bases). The ends were cut back, 4 bases at V and 5 bases at J, with 8 bases in the middle. The CDR3 extends over 13 amino acids. Germline V lookup: CDR1 SNHLY, CDR2 FYNNEI. DNA of the CDR3: TGTGCCAGCAGTGGACAGTTTACCGGGGAGCTGTTTTTT. This sequence encodes CASSGQFTGELFF.